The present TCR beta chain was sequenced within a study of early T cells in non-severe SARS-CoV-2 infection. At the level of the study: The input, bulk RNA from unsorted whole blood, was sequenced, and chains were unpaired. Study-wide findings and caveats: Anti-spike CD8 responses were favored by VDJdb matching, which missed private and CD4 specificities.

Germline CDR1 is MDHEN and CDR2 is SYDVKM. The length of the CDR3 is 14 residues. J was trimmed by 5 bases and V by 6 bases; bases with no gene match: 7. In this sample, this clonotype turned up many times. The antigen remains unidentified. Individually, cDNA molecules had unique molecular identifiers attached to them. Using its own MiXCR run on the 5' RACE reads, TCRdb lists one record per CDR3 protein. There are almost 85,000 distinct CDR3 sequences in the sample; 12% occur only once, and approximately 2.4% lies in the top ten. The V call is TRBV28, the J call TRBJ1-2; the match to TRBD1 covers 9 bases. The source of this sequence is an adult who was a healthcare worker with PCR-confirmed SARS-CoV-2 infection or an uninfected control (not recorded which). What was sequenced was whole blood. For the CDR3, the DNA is TGTGCCAGCAGCTCCGGGACAGGGCCATATGGCTACACCTTC. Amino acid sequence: CASSSGTGPYGYTF.